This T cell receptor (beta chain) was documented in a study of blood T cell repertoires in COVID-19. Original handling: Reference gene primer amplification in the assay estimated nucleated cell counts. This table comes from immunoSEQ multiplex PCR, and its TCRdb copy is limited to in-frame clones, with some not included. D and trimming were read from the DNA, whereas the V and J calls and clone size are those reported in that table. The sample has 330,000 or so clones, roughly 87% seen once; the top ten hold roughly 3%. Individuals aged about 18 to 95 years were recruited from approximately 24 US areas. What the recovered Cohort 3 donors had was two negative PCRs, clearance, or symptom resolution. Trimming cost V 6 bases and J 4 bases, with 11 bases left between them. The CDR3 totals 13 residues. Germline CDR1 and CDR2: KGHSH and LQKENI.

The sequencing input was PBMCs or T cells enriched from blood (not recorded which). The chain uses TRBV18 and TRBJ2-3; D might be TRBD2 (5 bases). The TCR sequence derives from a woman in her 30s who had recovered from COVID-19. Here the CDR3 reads CASSRTGPDTQYF. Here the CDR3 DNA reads TGTGCCAGCTCTAGGACTGGTCCAGATACGCAGTATTTT.